Sequencing of this TCR beta chain was carried out in a study of radiotherapy plus CTLA-4 blockade in lung cancer. Study details: In approximately 17% of patients, objective responses were seen; approximately 30% had disease control. Notes on the study in general: Early blood T cell clone dynamics reportedly forecast response best, with interferon-beta. The study found tumor-derived TCR clones expanded in blood after radiotherapy plus ipilimumab.

TCRdb's copy holds only in-frame clones and misses some; the assay was immunoSEQ multiplex PCR. The sample yields 30,000 to 35,000 clones, roughly 71% seen once. Germline values: CDR1 SGHNT, CDR2 YYREEE (reference sequence). CDR3 length equals 14 residues. V lost 3 bases and J lost 6; bases outside the gene matches: 5. Remarks on this clone: Its antigen remains unidentified.

The TCR originated in a human donor with non-small cell lung cancer who had stable disease on radiotherapy plus ipilimumab. The sample in question was peripheral blood, obtained from a patient treated with radiotherapy plus ipilimumab. The V call is TRBV5-4, the J call TRBJ2-5; 10 nucleotides line up with TRBD1. The CDR3 region is CASSSGTGVKTQYF. CDR3 nucleotides: TGTGCCAGCAGCTCCGGGACAGGGGTAAAGACCCAGTACTTC.